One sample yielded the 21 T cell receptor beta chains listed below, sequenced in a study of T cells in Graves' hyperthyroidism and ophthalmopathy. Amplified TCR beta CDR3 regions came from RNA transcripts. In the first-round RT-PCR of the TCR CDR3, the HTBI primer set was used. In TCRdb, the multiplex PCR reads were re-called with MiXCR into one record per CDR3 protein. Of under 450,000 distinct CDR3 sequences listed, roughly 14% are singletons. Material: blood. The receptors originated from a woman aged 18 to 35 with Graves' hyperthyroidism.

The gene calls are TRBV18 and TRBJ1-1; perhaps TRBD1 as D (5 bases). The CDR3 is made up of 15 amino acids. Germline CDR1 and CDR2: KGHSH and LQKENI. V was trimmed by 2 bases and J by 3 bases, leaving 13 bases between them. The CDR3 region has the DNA TGTGCCAGCTCACCAACGGGGAGGGGACACACTGAAGCTTTCTTT. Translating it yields CASSPTGRGHTEAFF.

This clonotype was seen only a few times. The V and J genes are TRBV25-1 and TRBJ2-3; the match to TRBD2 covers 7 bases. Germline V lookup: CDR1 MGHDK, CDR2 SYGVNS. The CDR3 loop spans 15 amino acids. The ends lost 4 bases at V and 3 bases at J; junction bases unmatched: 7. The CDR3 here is CASSGGAGKTDTQYF. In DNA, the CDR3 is TGTGCCAGCAGTGGGGGAGCGGGGAAGACAGATACGCAGTATTTT.

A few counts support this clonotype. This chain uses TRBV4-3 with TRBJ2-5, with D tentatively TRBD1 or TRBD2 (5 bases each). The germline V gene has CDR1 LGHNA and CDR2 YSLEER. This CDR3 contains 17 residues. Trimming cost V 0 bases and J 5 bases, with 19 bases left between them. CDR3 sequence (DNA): TGCGCCAGCAGCCAAGATTTAGCAGGGAACGGGGTTGAGACCCAGTACTTC. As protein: CASSQDLAGNGVETQYF.

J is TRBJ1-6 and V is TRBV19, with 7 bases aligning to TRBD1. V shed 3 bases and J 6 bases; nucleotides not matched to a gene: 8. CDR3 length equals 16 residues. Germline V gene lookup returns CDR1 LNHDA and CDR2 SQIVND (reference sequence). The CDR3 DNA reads TGTGCCAGTAGTATCGTACAGGGGATGGCTAATTCACCCCTCCACTTT. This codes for CASSIVQGMANSPLHF. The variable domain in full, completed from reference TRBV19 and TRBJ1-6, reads DGGITQSPKYLFRKEGQNVTLSCEQNLNHDAMYWYRQDPGQGLRLIYYSQIVNDFQKGDIAEGYSVSREKKESFPLTVTSAQKNPTAFYLCASSIVQGMANSPLHFGNGTRLTVT.

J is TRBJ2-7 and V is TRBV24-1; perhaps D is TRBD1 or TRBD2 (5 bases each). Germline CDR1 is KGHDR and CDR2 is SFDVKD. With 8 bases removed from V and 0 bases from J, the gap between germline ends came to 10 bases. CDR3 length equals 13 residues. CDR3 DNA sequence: TGTGCCACCAATAGAGGGGACTCCTACGAGCAGTACTTC. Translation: CATNRGDSYEQYF.

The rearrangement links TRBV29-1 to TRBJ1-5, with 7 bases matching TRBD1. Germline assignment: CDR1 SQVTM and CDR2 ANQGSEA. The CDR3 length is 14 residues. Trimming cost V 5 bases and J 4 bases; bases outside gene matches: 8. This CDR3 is CSVLTGTANQPQHF. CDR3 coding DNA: TGCAGCGTTCTAACCGGGACAGCTAATCAGCCCCAGCATTTT.

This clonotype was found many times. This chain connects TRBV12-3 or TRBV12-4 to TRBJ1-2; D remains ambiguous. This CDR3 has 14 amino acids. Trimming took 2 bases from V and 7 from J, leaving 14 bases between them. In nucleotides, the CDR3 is TGTGCCAGCAGTTTAAAGGCAGCGCGGCCTGGCTACACCTTC. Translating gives CASSLKAARPGYTF.

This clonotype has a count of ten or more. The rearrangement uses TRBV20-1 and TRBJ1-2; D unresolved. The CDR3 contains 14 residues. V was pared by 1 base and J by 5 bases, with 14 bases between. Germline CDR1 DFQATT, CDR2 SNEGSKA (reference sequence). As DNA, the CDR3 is TGCAGTGCTAGAGCCCCTGCCCCATGGTATGGCTACACCTTC. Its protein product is CSARAPAPWYGYTF.

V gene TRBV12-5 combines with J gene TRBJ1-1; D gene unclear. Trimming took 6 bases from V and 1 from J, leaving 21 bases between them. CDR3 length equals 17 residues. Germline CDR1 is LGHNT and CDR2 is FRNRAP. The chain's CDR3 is CASGSSGRLSANTEAFF. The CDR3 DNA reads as TGTGCTAGTGGCTCCTCGGGTCGGCTCTCCGCGAACACTGAAGCTTTCTTT.

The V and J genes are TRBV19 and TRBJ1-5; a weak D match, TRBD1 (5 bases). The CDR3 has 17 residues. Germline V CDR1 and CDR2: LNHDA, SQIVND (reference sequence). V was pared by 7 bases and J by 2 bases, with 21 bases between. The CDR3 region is CASTRTWRGTGNQPQHF. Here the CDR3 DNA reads TGTGCCAGTACCAGAACCTGGAGGGGAACGGGCAATCAGCCCCAGCATTTT.

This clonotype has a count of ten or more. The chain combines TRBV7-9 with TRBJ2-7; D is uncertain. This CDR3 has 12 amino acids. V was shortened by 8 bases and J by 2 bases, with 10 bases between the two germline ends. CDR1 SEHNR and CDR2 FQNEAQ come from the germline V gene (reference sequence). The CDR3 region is CASRDNTYEQYF. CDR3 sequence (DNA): TGTGCCAGCCGCGACAACACCTACGAGCAGTACTTC. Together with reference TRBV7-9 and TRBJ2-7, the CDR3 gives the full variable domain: DTGVSQNPRHKITKRGQNVTFRCDPISEHNRLYWYRQTLGQGPEFLTYFQNEAQLEKSRLLSDRFSAERPKGSFSTLEIQRTEQGDSAMYLCASRDNTYEQYFGPGTRLTVT.

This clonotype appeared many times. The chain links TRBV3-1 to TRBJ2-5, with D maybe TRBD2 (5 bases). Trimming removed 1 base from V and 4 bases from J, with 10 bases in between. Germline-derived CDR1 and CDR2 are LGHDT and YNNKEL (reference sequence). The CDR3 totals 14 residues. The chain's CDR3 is CASSQAAGGETQYF. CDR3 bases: TGTGCCAGCAGCCAAGCGGCAGGAGGAGAGACCCAGTACTTC.

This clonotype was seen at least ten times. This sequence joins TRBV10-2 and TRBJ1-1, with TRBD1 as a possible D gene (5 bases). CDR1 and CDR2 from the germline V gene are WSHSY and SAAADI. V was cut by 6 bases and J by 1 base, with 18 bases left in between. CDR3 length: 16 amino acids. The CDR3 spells CASRAPQGQGNTEAFF. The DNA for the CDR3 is TGCGCCAGCAGGGCGCCCCAAGGGCAGGGGAACACTGAAGCTTTCTTT.

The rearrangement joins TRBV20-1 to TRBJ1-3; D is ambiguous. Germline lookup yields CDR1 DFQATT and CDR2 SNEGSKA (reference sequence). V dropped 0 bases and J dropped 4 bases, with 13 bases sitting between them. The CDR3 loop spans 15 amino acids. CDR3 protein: CSARDPSLQGNTIYF. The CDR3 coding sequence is TGCAGTGCTAGAGATCCTTCTTTACAGGGAAACACCATATATTTT.

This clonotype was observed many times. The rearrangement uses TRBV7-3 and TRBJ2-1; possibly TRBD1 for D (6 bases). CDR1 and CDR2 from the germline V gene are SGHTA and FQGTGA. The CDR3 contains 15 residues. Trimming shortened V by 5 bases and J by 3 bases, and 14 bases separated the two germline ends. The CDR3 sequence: CASSPGQFNYNEQFF. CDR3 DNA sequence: TGTGCCAGCAGCCCCGGACAGTTCAACTACAATGAGCAGTTCTTC.

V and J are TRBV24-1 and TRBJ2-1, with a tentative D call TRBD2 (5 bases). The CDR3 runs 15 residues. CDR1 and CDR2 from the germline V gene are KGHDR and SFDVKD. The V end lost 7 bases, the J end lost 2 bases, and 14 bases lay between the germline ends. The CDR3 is CATSRGSGPYNEQFF. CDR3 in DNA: TGTGCCACCAGCCGAGGGTCGGGCCCCTACAATGAGCAGTTCTTC.

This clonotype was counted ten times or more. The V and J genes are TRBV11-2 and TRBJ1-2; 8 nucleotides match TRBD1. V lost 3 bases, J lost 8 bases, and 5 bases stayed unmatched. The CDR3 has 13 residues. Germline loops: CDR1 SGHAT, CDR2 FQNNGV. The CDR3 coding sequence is TGTGCCAGCAGCTTCCGACAGGGGTACGGCTACACCTTC. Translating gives CASSFRQGYGYTF.

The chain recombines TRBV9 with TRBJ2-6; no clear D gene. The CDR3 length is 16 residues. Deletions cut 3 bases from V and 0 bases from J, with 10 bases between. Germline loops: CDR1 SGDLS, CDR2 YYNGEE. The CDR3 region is CASSAPESSGANVLTF. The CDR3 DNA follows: TGTGCCAGCAGCGCTCCAGAAAGCTCTGGGGCCAACGTCCTGACTTTC.

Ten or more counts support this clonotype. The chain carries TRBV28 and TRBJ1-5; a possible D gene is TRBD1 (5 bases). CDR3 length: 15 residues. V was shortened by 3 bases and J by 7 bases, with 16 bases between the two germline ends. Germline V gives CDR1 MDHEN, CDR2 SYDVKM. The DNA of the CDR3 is TGTGCCAGCAGTTTGCCCGGGACCTATCACCAGCCCCAGCATTTT. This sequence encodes CASSLPGTYHQPQHF. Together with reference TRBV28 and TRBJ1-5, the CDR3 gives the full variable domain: DVKVTQSSRYLVKRTGEKVFLECVQDMDHENMFWYRQDPGLGLRLIYFSYDVKMKEKGDIPEGYSVSREKKERFSLILESASTNQTSMYLCASSLPGTYHQPQHFGDGTRLSIL.

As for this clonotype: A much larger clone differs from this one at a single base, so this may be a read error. The CDR3 here is CSAMGQGVEQFF. CDR3 nucleotides: TGCAGTGCTATGGGACAGGGGGTTGAGCAGTTCTTC. This chain connects TRBV20-1 to TRBJ2-1; 11 bases line up with TRBD1. The germline CDR1 and CDR2 sequences are DFQATT and SNEGSKA (reference sequence). There are 12 residues in the CDR3. The trim removed 4 bases at V and 9 bases at J, leaving 2 bases unmatched.

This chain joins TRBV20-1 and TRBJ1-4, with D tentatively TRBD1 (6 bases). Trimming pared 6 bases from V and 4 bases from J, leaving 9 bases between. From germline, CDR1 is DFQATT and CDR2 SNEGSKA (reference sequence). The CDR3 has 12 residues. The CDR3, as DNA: TGCAGTGCCACGGACAGTAATGAAAAACTGTTTTTT. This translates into CSATDSNEKLFF.